Reported below is one T cell receptor beta chain. Its antigen is currently unknown. Sample treatment: 15 to 20 received Ad26.COV2.S at low or high dose, single or two shots; several received placebo; per-sample allocation not given. Day 63 after the first vaccine or placebo injection was the time point for sampling. The individual, an adult aged 18-55 years, was a donor in Boston. These data belong to a study of Ad26.COV2.S vaccination and SARS-CoV-2 variants. Study-wide background: Once, or twice with 56 days between doses, Ad26.COV2.S was given intramuscularly. Notes on the study in general: Participants given vaccine showed non-spike TCR breadth similar to that of placebo recipients. Substantial response breadth was reportedly seen for spike-specific CD8+ and CD4+ T cells after vaccination.

Profiling relied on immunoSEQ multiplex PCR, and the TCRdb table lists in-frame clones only, not all of them. The table lists 430,000 or so clones, roughly 89% of them singletons, with just over 2.5% in the top ten. The receptor's source is a person aged 18 to 65 who received the Ad26.COV2.S COVID-19 vaccine or a placebo. The sample in question was peripheral blood, obtained in a trial of Ad26.COV2.S vaccine versus placebo.

The CDR3 DNA follows: TGTGCCAGCAGTTTATGGCCCCAGGGGAACACTGAAGCTTTCTTT. Protein: CASSLWPQGNTEAFF. The V and J genes are TRBV28 and TRBJ1-1; maybe TRBD1 (5 bases). This CDR3 has 15 residues. Trimming shortened V by 0 bases and J by 1 base, and 9 bases separated the two germline ends. Germline-derived CDR1 and CDR2 are MDHEN and SYDVKM.